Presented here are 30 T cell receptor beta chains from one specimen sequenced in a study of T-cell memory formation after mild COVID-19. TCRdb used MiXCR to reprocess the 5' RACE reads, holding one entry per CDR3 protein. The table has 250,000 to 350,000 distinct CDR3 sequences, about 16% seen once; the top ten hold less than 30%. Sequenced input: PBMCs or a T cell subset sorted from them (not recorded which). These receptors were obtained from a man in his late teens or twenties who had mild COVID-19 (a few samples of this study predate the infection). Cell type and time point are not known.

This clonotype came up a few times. The CDR3 spells CASRAGRDEQFF. The DNA of the CDR3 is TGTGCCAGCAGAGCGGGGAGGGATGAGCAGTTCTTC. The chain carries TRBV7-9 and TRBJ2-1; the match to TRBD2 covers 7 bases. Looked up from germline, CDR1 is SEHNR and CDR2 is FQNEAQ (reference sequence). After removal of 6 bases from V and 8 bases from J, the junction contained 4 bases not matched to a gene. The CDR3 loop spans 12 amino acids.

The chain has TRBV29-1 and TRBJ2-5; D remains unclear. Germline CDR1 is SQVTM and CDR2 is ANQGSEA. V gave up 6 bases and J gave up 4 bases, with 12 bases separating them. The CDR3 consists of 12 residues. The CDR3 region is CSVRTPGETQYF. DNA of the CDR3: TGCAGCGTCCGGACCCCTGGAGAGACCCAGTACTTC.

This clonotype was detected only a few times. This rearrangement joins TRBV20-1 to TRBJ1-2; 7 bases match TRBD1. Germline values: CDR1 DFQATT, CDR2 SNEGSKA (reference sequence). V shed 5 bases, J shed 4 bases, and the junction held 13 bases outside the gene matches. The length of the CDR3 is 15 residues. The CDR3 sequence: CSAGNRQGTPYGYTF. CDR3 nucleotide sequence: TGCAGTGCTGGGAATAGACAGGGCACTCCCTATGGCTACACCTTC.

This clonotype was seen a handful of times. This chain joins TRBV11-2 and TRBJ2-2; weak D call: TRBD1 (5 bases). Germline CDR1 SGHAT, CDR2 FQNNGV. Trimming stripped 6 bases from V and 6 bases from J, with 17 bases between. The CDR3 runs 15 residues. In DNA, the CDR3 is TGTGCCAGCAGACCAATCAAGGACAATTCCGGGGAGCTGTTTTTT. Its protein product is CASRPIKDNSGELFF.

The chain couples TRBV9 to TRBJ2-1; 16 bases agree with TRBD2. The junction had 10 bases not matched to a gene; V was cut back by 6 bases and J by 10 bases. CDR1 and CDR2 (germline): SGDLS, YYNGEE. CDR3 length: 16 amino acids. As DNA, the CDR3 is TGTGCCAGCACCCTGGATGGGACTAGCGGGGGGGAGGAGCAGTTCTTC. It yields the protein CASTLDGTSGGEEQFF. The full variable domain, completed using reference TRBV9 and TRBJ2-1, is DSGVTQTPKHLITATGQRVTLRCSPRSGDLSVYWYQQSLDQGLQFLIQYYNGEERAKGNILERFSAQQFPDLHSELNLSSLELGDSALYFCASTLDGTSGGEEQFFGPGTRLTVL.

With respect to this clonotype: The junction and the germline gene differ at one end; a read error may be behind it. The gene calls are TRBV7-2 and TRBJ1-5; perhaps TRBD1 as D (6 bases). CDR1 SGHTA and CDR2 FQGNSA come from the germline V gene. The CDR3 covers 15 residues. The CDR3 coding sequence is TGTGCCAGCAGCTTAACAGGGACCTCTTATCACCCCCAGCATTTT. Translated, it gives CASSLTGTSYHPQHF.

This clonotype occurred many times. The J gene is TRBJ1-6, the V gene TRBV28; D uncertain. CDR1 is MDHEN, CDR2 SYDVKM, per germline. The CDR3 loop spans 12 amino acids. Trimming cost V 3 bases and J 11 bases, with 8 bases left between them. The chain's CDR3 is CASSLTLAPLHF. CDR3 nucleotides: TGTGCCAGCAGTTTGACCTTAGCACCCCTCCACTTT.

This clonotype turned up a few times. CDR3 loop: CSGRGADTQYF. The CDR3 DNA follows: TGCAGTGGCAGGGGCGCAGATACGCAGTATTTT. The V gene is TRBV20-1, the J gene TRBJ2-3; a weak D match, TRBD1 (6 bases). V was pared by 7 bases and J by 4 bases, with 9 bases between. This CDR3 is built from 11 residues. CDR1 DFQATT and CDR2 SNEGSKA come from the germline V gene (reference sequence).

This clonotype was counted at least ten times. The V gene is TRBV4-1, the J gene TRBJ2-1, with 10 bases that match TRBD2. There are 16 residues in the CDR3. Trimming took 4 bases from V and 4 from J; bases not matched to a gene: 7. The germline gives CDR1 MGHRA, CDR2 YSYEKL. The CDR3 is CASSRQERGGYNEQFF. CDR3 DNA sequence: TGCGCCAGCAGCCGCCAGGAGCGGGGGGGGTACAATGAGCAGTTCTTC.

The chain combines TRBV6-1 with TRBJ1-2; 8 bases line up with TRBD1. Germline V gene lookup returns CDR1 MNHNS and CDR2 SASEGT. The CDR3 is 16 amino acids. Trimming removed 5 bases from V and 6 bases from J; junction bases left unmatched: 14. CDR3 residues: CASSFNPFQGAHGYTF. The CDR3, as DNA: TGTGCCAGCAGTTTCAACCCCTTCCAGGGGGCCCATGGCTACACCTTC.

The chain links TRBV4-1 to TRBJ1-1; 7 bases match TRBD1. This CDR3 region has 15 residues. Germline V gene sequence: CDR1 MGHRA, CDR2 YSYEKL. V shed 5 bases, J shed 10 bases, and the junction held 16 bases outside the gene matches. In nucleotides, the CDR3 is TGCGCCAGCAGCGCACGCGGGACAGCTCTATCCGGAGCTTTCTTT. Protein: CASSARGTALSGAFF.

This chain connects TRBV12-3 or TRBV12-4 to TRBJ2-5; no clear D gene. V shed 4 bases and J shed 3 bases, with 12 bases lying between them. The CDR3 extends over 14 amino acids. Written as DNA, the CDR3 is TGTGCCAGCAGTTCTCTAGGCGGTGAAGAGACCCAGTACTTC. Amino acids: CASSSLGGEETQYF.

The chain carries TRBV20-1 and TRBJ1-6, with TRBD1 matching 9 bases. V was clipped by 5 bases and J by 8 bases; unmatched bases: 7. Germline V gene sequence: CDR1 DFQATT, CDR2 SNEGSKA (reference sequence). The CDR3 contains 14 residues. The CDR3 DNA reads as TGCAGTGCTGCACAGGGGGCATCGGATTCACCCCTCCACTTT. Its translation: CSAAQGASDSPLHF.

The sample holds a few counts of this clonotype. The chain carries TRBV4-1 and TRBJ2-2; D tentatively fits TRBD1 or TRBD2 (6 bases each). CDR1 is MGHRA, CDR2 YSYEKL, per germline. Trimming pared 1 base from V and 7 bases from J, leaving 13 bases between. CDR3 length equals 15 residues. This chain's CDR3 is CASSQGVGGGGELFF. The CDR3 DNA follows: TGCGCCAGCAGCCAAGGGGTAGGGGGAGGCGGGGAGCTGTTTTTT.

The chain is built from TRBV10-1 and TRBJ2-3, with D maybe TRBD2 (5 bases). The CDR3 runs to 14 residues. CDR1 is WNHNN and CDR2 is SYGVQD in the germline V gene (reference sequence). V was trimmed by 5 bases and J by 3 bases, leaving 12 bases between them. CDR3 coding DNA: TGCGCCAGCAGTCGGGGTAGGGTGACAGATACGCAGTATTTT. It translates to CASSRGRVTDTQYF.

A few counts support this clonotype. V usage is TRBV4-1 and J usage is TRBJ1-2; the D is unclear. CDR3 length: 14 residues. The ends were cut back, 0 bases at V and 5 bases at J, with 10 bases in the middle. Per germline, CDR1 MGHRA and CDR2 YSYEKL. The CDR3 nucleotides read TGCGCCAGCAGCCAAGATCACGCAGCTTATGGCTACACCTTC. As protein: CASSQDHAAYGYTF.

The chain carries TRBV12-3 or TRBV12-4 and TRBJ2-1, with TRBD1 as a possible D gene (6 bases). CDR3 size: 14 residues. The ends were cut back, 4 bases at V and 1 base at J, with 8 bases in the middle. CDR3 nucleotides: TGTGCCAGCAGTTGGGGGCGTTCCTACAATGAGCAGTTCTTC. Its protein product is CASSWGRSYNEQFF.

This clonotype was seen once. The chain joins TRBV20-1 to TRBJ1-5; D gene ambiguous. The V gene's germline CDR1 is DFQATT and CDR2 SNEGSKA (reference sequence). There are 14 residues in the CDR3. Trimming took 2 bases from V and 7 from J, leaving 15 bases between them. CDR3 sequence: CSARKGSTGQPQHF. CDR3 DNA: TGCAGTGCTAGAAAAGGGTCAACGGGCCAGCCCCAGCATTTT.

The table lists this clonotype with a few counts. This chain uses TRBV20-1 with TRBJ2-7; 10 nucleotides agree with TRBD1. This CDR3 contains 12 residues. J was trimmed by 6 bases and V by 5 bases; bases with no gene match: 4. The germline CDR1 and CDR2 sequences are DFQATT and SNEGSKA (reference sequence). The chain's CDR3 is CSAGTGVGEQYF. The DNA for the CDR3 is TGCAGTGCTGGGACAGGGGTGGGCGAGCAGTACTTC.

CDR3: CASSLRGDNAGKLFF. As DNA, the CDR3 is TGTGCCAGCAGCTTAAGGGGGGACAACGCCGGAAAACTGTTTTTT. This rearrangement joins TRBV7-2 to TRBJ1-4; D is perhaps TRBD1 (6 bases). The CDR3 runs 15 residues. Germline CDR1 SGHTA, CDR2 FQGNSA. The V end was cut by 2 bases, the J end by 10 bases, with 17 bases between.

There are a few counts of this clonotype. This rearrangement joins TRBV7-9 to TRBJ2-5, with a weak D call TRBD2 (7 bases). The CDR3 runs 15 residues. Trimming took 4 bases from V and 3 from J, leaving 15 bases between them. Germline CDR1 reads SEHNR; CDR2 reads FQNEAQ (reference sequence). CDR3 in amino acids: CASSWMGGQEETQYF. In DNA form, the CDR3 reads TGTGCCAGCAGCTGGATGGGGGGGCAGGAAGAGACCCAGTACTTC.

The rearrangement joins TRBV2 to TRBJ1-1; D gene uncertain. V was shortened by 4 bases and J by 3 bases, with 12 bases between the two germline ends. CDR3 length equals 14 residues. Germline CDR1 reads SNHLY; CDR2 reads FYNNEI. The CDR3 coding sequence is TGTGCCAGCAGTGCGCCGCGGGGTTACACTGAAGCTTTCTTT. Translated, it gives CASSAPRGYTEAFF.

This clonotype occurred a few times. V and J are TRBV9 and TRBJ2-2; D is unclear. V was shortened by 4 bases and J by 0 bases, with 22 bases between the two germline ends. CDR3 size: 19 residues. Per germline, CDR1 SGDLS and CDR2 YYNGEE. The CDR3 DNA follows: TGTGCCAGCAGCACCCACTCGAACCGGCCGCGAACGAACACCGGGGAGCTGTTTTTT. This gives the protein CASSTHSNRPRTNTGELFF.

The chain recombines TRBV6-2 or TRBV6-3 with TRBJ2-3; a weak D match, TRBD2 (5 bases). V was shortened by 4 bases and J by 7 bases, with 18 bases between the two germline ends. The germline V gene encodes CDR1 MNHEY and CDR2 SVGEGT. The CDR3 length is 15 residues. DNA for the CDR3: TGTGCCAGCAGTTTCTTAGGACGGGGTGAATATACGCAGTATTTT. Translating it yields CASSFLGRGEYTQYF.

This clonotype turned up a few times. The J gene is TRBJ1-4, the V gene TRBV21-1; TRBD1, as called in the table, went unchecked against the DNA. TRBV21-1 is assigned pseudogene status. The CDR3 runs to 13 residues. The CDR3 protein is CASSKVQERRLFF. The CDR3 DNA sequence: TGTGCCAGCAGCAAAGTACAGGAACGGCGGCTGTTTTTT.

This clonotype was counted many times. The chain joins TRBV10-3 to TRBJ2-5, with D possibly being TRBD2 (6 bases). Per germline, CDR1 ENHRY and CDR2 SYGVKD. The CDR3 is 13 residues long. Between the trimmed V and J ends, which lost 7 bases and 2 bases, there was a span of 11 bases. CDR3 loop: CAITRDLQETQYF. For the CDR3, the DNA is TGTGCCATCACCCGGGACTTACAAGAGACCCAGTACTTC.

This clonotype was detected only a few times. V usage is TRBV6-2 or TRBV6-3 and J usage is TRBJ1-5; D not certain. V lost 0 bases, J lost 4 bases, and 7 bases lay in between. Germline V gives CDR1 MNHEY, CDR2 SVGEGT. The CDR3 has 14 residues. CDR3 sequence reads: CASSYSWGNQPQHF. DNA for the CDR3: TGTGCCAGCAGTTACTCATGGGGTAATCAGCCCCAGCATTTT.

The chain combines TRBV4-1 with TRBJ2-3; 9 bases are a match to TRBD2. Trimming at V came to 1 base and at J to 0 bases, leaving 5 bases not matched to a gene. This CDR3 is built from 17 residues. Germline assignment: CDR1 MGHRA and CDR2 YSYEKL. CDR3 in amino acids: CASSQGIAGGSTDTQYF. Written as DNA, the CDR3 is TGCGCCAGCAGCCAAGGAATCGCGGGGGGGAGCACAGATACGCAGTATTTT.

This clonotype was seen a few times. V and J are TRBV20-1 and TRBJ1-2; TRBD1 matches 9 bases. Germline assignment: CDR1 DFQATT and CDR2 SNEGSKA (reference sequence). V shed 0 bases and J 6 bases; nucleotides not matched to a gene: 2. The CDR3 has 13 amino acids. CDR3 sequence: CSARDGQGNGYTF. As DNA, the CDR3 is TGCAGTGCTAGAGATGGACAGGGGAATGGCTACACCTTC.

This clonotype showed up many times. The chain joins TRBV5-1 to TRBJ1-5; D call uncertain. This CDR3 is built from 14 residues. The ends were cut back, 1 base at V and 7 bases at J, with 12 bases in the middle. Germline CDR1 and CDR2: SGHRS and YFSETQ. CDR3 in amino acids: CASSLYGGQQPQHF. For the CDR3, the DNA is TGCGCCAGCAGCTTGTACGGTGGTCAGCAGCCCCAGCATTTT.